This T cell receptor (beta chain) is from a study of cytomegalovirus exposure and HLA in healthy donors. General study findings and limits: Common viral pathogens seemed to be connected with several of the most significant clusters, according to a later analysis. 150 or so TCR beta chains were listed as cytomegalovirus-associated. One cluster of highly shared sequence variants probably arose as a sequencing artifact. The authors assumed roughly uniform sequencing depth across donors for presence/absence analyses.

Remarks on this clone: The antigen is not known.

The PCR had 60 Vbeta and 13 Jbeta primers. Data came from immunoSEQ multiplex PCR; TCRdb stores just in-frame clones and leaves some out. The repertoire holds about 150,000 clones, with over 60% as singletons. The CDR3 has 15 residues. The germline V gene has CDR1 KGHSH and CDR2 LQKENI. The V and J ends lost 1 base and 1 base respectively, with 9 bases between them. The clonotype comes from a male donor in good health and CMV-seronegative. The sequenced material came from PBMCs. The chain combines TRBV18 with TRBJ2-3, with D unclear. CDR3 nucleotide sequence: TGTGCCAGCTCACCACTCCGGAGAGGCACAGATACGCAGTATTTT. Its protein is CASSPLRRGTDTQYF.